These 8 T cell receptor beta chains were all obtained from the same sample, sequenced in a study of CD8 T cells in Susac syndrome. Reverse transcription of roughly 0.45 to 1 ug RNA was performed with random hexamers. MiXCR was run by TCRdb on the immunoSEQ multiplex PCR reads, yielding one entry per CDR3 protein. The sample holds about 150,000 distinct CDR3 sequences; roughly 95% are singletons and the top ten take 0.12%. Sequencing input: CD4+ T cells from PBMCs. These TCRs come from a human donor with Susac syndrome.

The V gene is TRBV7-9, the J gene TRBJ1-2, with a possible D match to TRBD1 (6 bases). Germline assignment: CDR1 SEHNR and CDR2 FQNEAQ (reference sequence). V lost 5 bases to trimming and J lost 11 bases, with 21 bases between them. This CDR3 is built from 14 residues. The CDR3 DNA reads TGTGCCAGCAGCCCGGATTTCCGCGACAGGTGGTACACCTTC. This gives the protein CASSPDFRDRWYTF.

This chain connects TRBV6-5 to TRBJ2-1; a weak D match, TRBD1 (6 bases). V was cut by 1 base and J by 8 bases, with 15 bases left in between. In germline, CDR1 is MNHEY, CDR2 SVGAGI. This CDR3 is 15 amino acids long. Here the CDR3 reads CASSYYQPTGDEQFF. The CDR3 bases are TGTGCCAGCAGTTACTACCAACCGACAGGTGATGAGCAGTTCTTC.

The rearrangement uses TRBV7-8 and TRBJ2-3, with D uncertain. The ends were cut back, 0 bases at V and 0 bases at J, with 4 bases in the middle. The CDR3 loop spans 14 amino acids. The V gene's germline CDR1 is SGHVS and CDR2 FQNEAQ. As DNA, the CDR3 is TGTGCCAGCAGCTTAGCGCCCAGCACAGATACGCAGTATTTT. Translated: CASSLAPSTDTQYF.

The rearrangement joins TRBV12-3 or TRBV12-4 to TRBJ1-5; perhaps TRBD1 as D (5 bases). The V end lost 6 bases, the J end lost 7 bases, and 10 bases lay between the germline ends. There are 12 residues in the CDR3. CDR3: CASRSEGQPQHF. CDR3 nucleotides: TGTGCCAGCAGGTCAGAGGGGCAGCCCCAGCATTTT.

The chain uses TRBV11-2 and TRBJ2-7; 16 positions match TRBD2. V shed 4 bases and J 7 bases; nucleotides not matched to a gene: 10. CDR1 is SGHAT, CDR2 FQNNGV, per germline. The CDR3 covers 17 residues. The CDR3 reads CASSSPGLAGGPSEQYF. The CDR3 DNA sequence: TGTGCCAGCAGCTCGCCGGGACTAGCGGGGGGGCCCTCTGAGCAGTACTTC.

The CDR3 DNA sequence: TGTGCCAGCAGCTTAGCGGGTGGCTCTCTGGAGCAGTACTTC. Amino acids: CASSLAGGSLEQYF. J is TRBJ2-7 and V is TRBV11-1; D gene uncertain. Looked up from germline, CDR1 is SGHAT and CDR2 is FQDESV (reference sequence). This CDR3 has 14 residues. V lost 0 bases and J lost 7, with 13 bases in between.

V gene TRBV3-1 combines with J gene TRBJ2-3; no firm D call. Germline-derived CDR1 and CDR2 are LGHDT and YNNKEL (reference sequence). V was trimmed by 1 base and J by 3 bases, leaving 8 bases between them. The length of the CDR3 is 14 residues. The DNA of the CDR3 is TGTGCCAGCAGCCAAGCGGGCGGTACAGATACGCAGTATTTT. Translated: CASSQAGGTDTQYF.

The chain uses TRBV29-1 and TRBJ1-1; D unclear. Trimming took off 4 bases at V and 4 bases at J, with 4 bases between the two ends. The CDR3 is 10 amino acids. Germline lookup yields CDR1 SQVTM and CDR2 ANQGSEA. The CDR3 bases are TGCAGCGTTGTTTCCACTGAAGCTTTCTTT. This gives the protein CSVVSTEAFF.